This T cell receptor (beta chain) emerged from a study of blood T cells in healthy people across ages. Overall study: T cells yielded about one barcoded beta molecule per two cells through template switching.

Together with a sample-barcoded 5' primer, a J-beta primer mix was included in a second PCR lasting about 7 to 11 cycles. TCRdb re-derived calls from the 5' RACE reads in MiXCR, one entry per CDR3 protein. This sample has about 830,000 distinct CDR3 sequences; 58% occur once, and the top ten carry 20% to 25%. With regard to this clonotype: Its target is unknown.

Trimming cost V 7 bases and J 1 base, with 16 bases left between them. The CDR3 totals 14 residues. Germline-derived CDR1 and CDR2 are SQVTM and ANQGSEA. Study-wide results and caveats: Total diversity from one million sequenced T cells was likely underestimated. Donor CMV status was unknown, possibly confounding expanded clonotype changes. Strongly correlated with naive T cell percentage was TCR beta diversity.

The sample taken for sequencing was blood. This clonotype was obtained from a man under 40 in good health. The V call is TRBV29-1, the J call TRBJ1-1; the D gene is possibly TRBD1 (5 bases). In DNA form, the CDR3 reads TGCAGCGGACTAGTGTTTACAGGGAACACTGAAGCTTTCTTT. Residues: CSGLVFTGNTEAFF.